This paragraph covers one TCR beta chain sequence. Antigen: not known. A universal primer site was incorporated via template switching, and the cDNA contained unique molecular identifiers. TCRdb ran MiXCR on the 5' RACE reads and lists one entry per CDR3 protein. This sample carries some 560,000 distinct CDR3 sequences, more than 9% of them seen once, and the ten largest clones take roughly 3%. The sample originates from a study of identical twins. Study-level findings and limits: Conclusions rested on cross-sectional statistics rather than following the same donors. Whereas memory repertoires showed no such difference, abundant cord blood beta clonotypes carried fewer insertions.

Trimming removed 2 bases from V and 0 bases from J, with 10 bases in between. The CDR3 has 15 amino acids. Germline CDR1 SNHLY, CDR2 FYNNEI. These data are also associated with another study on yellow fever vaccine responses in identical twins.

This sequence was found in a woman aged 18-29 years in good health. The sequencing sample was made of PBMCs. V is TRBV2 and J is TRBJ1-2, with D uncertain. CDR3 sequence (DNA): TGTGCCAGCAGTGAAAACGGGTTAGCTAACTATGGCTACACCTTC. It is translated as CASSENGLANYGYTF.